The 28 T cell receptor beta chains below come from one sample, sequenced in a study of blood T cells in healthy people across ages. Sample-barcoded 5' priming and a J-beta primer mix drove a second PCR of roughly 6 to 12 cycles. TCRdb used MiXCR to reprocess the 5' RACE reads, holding one entry per CDR3 protein. The profile shows approximately 600,000 distinct CDR3 sequences, 58% of them singletons. Sequencing input: blood. These receptors originate from a man between 60 and 70 years old in good health.

V gene TRBV7-9 combines with J gene TRBJ2-7; TRBD1 matches 10 bases. This CDR3 comprises 14 residues. Germline V gene lookup returns CDR1 SEHNR and CDR2 FQNEAQ (reference sequence). The V segment lost 6 bases and the J segment 8 bases; nucleotides outside the gene matches: 10. CDR3: CASSAGTGAWKQYF. For the CDR3, the DNA is TGTGCCAGCAGTGCCGGGACAGGGGCATGGAAGCAGTACTTC.

This clonotype was detected ten times or more. The rearrangement joins TRBV7-8 to TRBJ2-7; 9 nucleotides align to TRBD1. The CDR3 is 14 residues long. V trimming: 3 bases; J trimming: 5 bases; junction bases outside the gene matches: 5. CDR1 and CDR2 (germline): SGHVS, FQNEAQ. CDR3 nucleotide sequence: TGTGCCAGCAGCTTGGGACAGGGAGTCCACGAGCAGTACTTC. This gives the protein CASSLGQGVHEQYF.

Only a few counts were recorded for this clonotype. A much larger clone lies a single base off, so this may be a read error. The rearrangement links TRBV20-1 to TRBJ2-1; 7 nucleotides match TRBD2. V shed 6 bases, J shed 13 bases, and the junction held 12 bases outside the gene matches. CDR3 length: 12 amino acids. CDR1 is DFQATT and CDR2 is SNEGSKA in the germline V gene (reference sequence). The CDR3 spells CSAPTGGETQFF. The CDR3 nucleotides read TGCAGTGCCCCAACGGGGGGAGAGACCCAGTTCTTC.

J is TRBJ2-5 and V is TRBV10-3, with 9 bases that match TRBD2. With 4 bases clipped from V and 3 bases from J, the junction kept 3 bases outside the gene matches. This CDR3 has 14 residues. Germline assignment: CDR1 ENHRY and CDR2 SYGVKD. The CDR3 region has the DNA TGTGCCATCAGTGGCAAGCGGGGGGAAGAGACCCAGTACTTC. It specifies CAISGKRGEETQYF.

The V call is TRBV4-2, the J call TRBJ2-3; 7 bases are a match to TRBD2. Germline-derived CDR1 and CDR2 are LGHNA and YNFKEQ. V gave up 1 base and J gave up 0 bases; unmatched junction bases: 7. The CDR3 contains 17 residues. The CDR3 reads CASSQATGGSSTDTQYF. CDR3 nucleotides: TGTGCCAGCAGCCAAGCAACGGGGGGATCTAGCACAGATACGCAGTATTTT.

The chain carries TRBV10-3 and TRBJ2-7, with D possibly being TRBD1 or TRBD2 (5 bases each). The CDR3 contains 13 residues. V was cut by 3 bases and J by 3 bases, with 9 bases left in between. CDR1 and CDR2 (germline): ENHRY, SYGVKD. CDR3 nucleotide sequence: TGTGCCATCAGTGAACCGGGACGCTACGAGCAGTACTTC. It specifies CAISEPGRYEQYF.

This clonotype was seen many times. V usage is TRBV7-8 and J usage is TRBJ2-3; D unclear. This CDR3 is built from 11 residues. V was clipped by 6 bases and J by 2 bases, with 3 bases between them. Germline CDR1 and CDR2: SGHVS and FQNEAQ. This chain's CDR3 is CASSTTDTQYF. The CDR3 DNA is TGTGCCAGCAGTACCACAGATACGCAGTATTTT. Looking up the rest from reference TRBV7-8 and TRBJ2-3 gives the full variable domain: GAGVSQSPRYKVAKRGQDVALRCDPISGHVSLFWYQQALGQGPEFLTYFQNEAQLDKSGLPSDRFFAERPEGSVSTLKIQRTQQEDSAVYLCASSTTDTQYFGPGTRLTVL.

The chain recombines TRBV29-1 with TRBJ1-2; D is unclear. This CDR3 spans 12 amino acids. Germline V lookup: CDR1 SQVTM, CDR2 ANQGSEA. V gave up 5 bases and J gave up 1 base, with 8 bases separating them. The CDR3 nucleotides read TGCAGCGTTCAGGCAGATAACTATGGCTACACCTTC. It specifies CSVQADNYGYTF.

J is TRBJ1-5 and V is TRBV12-3 or TRBV12-4; 9 nucleotides agree with TRBD1. After removal of 6 bases from V and 6 bases from J, the junction contained 6 bases not matched to a gene. This CDR3 is built from 14 residues. CDR3 nucleotides: TGTGCCAGCAGCCATACAGGGGGCAGTCAGCCCCAGCATTTT. Translated, it gives CASSHTGGSQPQHF.

The chain couples TRBV5-1 to TRBJ1-2; D remains unclear. The V gene lost 0 bases and the J gene lost 2 bases, with 11 bases spanning the gap. The CDR3 totals 15 residues. Germline values: CDR1 SGHRS, CDR2 YFSETQ. The CDR3 loop reads CASSLDGSGNYGYTF. The CDR3, as DNA: TGCGCCAGCAGCTTGGATGGCAGCGGGAACTATGGCTACACCTTC.

This clonotype turned up a few times. The V call is TRBV5-1, the J call TRBJ2-4; D may be TRBD1 (5 bases). The V end was cut by 4 bases, the J end by 8 bases, with 13 bases between. The CDR3 covers 13 residues. Germline V lookup: CDR1 SGHRS, CDR2 YFSETQ. The CDR3 nucleotides read TGCGCCAGCAGCCCAGAGGCAGGGTACATTCAGTACTTC. Residues: CASSPEAGYIQYF.

The genes are TRBV28 and TRBJ1-1; D not certain. Deletions cut 9 bases from V and 4 bases from J, with 15 bases between. Germline V gene lookup returns CDR1 MDHEN and CDR2 SYDVKM. CDR3 size: 13 residues. The CDR3 region is CASSPPPGTEAFF. The CDR3 DNA reads as TGTGCCAGTAGTCCGCCCCCGGGCACTGAAGCTTTCTTT.

This clonotype was seen only a few times. This chain links TRBV29-1 with TRBJ2-3; D tentatively fits TRBD1 or TRBD2 (6 bases each). Germline-derived CDR1 and CDR2 are SQVTM and ANQGSEA. V lost 0 bases, J lost 5 bases, and 15 bases lay in between. This CDR3 spans 15 amino acids. Here the CDR3 reads CSVEEGAARGDTQYF. CDR3 nucleotide sequence: TGCAGCGTTGAAGAGGGGGCGGCGCGGGGAGATACGCAGTATTTT.

The chain has TRBV29-1 and TRBJ2-7, with 7 bases lining up with TRBD1. The J call may be faulty, since TRBJ2-5 better matches the DNA end. CDR1 SQVTM and CDR2 ANQGSEA come from the germline V gene. There are 14 residues in the CDR3. CDR3 DNA: TGCAGCGCTCGGAACAGGGGATTGGTGGAGACCCAGTACTTC. Protein product: CSARNRGLVETQYF.

This clonotype was detected a few times. V and J are TRBV4-2 and TRBJ2-1, with 9 bases lining up with TRBD1. Germline loops: CDR1 LGHNA, CDR2 YNFKEQ. The V segment lost 1 base and the J segment 3 bases; nucleotides outside the gene matches: 7. The CDR3 contains 17 residues. In DNA, the CDR3 is TGTGCCAGCAGCCAAGCACTGGACAGGGGTGTCTACAATGAGCAGTTCTTC. Its protein is CASSQALDRGVYNEQFF.

The V gene is TRBV4-1, the J gene TRBJ1-1; TRBD1 is a possible D gene (5 bases). The CDR3 is 17 amino acids. Trimming took 3 bases from V and 5 from J, leaving 22 bases between them. Germline V CDR1 and CDR2: MGHRA, YSYEKL. CDR3 amino acids: CASSQDPSKEGRTEAFF. In nucleotides, the CDR3 is TGCGCCAGCAGCCAGGACCCAAGCAAAGAGGGGAGGACTGAAGCTTTCTTT.

The rearrangement links TRBV20-1 to TRBJ2-1; D may match TRBD1 or TRBD2 (5 bases each). Germline lookup yields CDR1 DFQATT and CDR2 SNEGSKA (reference sequence). The germline V and J ends were trimmed by 6 bases and 6 bases, with 27 bases remaining between them. This CDR3 contains 17 residues. CDR3 DNA sequence: TGCAGTGCCCAAGAGCCCCTGGGCCAGGGACGATCCAATGAGCAGTTCTTC. Translation gives CSAQEPLGQGRSNEQFF.

This chain uses TRBV2 with TRBJ2-5; D is perhaps TRBD2 (7 bases). Trimming shortened V by 5 bases and J by 5 bases, and 15 bases separated the two germline ends. CDR1 and CDR2 from the germline V gene are SNHLY and FYNNEI. This CDR3 spans 14 amino acids. CDR3 protein: CASSTGGGQETQYF. The CDR3 nucleotides are TGTGCCAGCAGTACTGGCGGGGGCCAGGAGACCCAGTACTTC.

The count of this clonotype is one. The rearrangement joins TRBV28 to TRBJ1-5; 9 bases line up with TRBD1. Germline assignment: CDR1 MDHEN and CDR2 SYDVKM. The CDR3 loop spans 16 amino acids. V lost 3 bases, J lost 6 bases, and 9 bases stayed unmatched. The CDR3 DNA is TGTGCCAGCAGTTTGGCGACAGGGGGAACTAGTCAGCCCCAGCATTTT. Its protein is CASSLATGGTSQPQHF. Full variable domain (outside the CDR3, taken from reference TRBV28 and TRBJ1-5): DVKVTQSSRYLVKRTGEKVFLECVQDMDHENMFWYRQDPGLGLRLIYFSYDVKMKEKGDIPEGYSVSREKKERFSLILESASTNQTSMYLCASSLATGGTSQPQHFGDGTRLSIL.

CDR3 bases: TGCGCCAGCAGCTTGGAGGGGACAGGAGGGCGTGGAGATACGCAGTATTTT. Protein sequence: CASSLEGTGGRGDTQYF. The rearrangement joins TRBV5-1 to TRBJ2-3; 8 bases match TRBD1. With V trimmed by 0 bases and J by 5 bases, 11 bases remained unmatched. The germline CDR1 and CDR2 sequences are SGHRS and YFSETQ. CDR3 length: 17 amino acids.

This chain links TRBV7-2 with TRBJ2-5, with D possibly called TRBD1 or TRBD2 (5 bases each). Germline V lookup: CDR1 SGHTA, CDR2 FQGNSA. The ends were cut back, 5 bases at V and 2 bases at J, with 24 bases in the middle. The CDR3 has 18 amino acids. CDR3 sequence reads: CASSLRLTPGRLQETQYF. The DNA of the CDR3 is TGTGCCAGCAGCCTACGACTCACGCCGGGACGCCTGCAAGAGACCCAGTACTTC. Complete variable domain (other parts from reference TRBV7-2 and TRBJ2-5): GAGVSQSPSNKVTEKGKDVELRCDPISGHTALYWYRQSLGQGLEFLIYFQGNSAPDKSGLPSDRFSAERTGGSVSTLTIQRTQQEDSAVYLCASSLRLTPGRLQETQYFGPGTRLLVL.

J is TRBJ1-2 and V is TRBV25-1; weak D call: TRBD1 (5 bases). The germline gives CDR1 MGHDK, CDR2 SYGVNS. The CDR3 runs 14 residues. V was trimmed by 8 bases and J by 4 bases, leaving 17 bases between them. CDR3 bases: TGTGCCAGCGGTGGGACCCAGGGAGCCTATGGCTACACCTTC. Protein product: CASGGTQGAYGYTF.

This clonotype was counted only a few times. V usage is TRBV6-1 and J usage is TRBJ2-5, with D possibly being TRBD1 (5 bases). In germline, CDR1 is MNHNS, CDR2 SASEGT. The CDR3 covers 14 residues. The ends were cut back, 5 bases at V and 3 bases at J, with 13 bases in the middle. This CDR3 is CASSFARVKETQYF. The CDR3 region has the DNA TGTGCCAGCAGTTTTGCCAGGGTCAAAGAGACCCAGTACTTC.

The CDR3 reads CASSYSIPGEQYF. CDR3 sequence (DNA): TGTGCCAGCAGTTACTCAATCCCGGGGGAGCAGTACTTC. This sequence joins TRBV6-5 and TRBJ2-7, with a possible D match to TRBD2 (5 bases). Germline CDR1 and CDR2: MNHEY and SVGAGI. The CDR3 is 13 amino acids. Trimming pared 0 bases from V and 7 bases from J, leaving 10 bases between.

On this clonotype itself: At one of its ends the junction is not consistent with the germline gene, which may arise from a read error. In nucleotides, the CDR3 is TGTGCCAGCAGCTTAGAAGCGGGAAGCCAAGGGACCCAGTACTTC. Translating gives CASSLEAGSQGTQYF. V gene TRBV7-2 combines with J gene TRBJ2-5, with TRBD2 identical over 7 bases. In germline, CDR1 is SGHTA, CDR2 FQGNSA. The CDR3 runs 15 residues.

The chain carries TRBV20-1 and TRBJ1-1; D not resolved. The V gene's germline CDR1 is DFQATT and CDR2 SNEGSKA (reference sequence). Trimming left V 3 bases short and J 0 bases short, with 5 bases between. The CDR3 consists of 12 residues. CDR3 sequence (DNA): TGCAGTGCTAGTCAGATGAACACTGAAGCTTTCTTT. Amino acid sequence: CSASQMNTEAFF.

The chain recombines TRBV5-1 with TRBJ2-7; D unresolved. In germline, CDR1 is SGHRS, CDR2 YFSETQ. V lost 3 bases to trimming and J lost 3 bases, with 10 bases between them. CDR3 length: 13 amino acids. For the CDR3, the DNA is TGCGCCAGCAGCTCCGGACCCATCTACGAGCAGTACTTC. Protein sequence: CASSSGPIYEQYF.

A word on this clonotype: Since a much larger clone is just one base distant, this may be a read error. The J gene is TRBJ2-5, the V gene TRBV4-1; D may be TRBD1 or TRBD2 (5 bases each). The CDR3 totals 17 residues. From germline, CDR1 is MGHRA and CDR2 YSYEKL. The CDR3 protein is CASSPEGIVGSQEAQYF. CDR3 nucleotides: TGCGCCAGCAGCCCCGAGGGGATAGTAGGTTCCCAAGAGGCCCAGTACTTC.